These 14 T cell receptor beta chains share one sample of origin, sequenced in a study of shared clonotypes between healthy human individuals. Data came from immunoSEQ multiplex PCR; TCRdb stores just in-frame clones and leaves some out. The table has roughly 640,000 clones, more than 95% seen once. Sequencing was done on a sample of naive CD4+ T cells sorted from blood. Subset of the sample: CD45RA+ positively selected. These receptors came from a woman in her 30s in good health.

CDR3 sequence reads: CASSSGQGVISNQPQHF. CDR3 DNA: TGTGCCAGCAGCTCGGGACAGGGGGTTATTAGCAATCAGCCCCAGCATTTT. V and J are TRBV28 and TRBJ1-5; 11 bases fit TRBD1. Germline assignment: CDR1 MDHEN and CDR2 SYDVKM. CDR3 length: 17 amino acids. V shed 6 bases and J 0 bases; nucleotides not matched to a gene: 7.

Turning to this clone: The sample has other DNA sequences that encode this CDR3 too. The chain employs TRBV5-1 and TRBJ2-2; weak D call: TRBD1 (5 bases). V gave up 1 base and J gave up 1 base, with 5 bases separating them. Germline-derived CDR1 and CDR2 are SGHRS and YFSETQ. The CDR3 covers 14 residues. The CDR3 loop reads CASSLTGNTGELFF. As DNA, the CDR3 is TGCGCCAGCAGCTTGACAGGGAACACCGGGGAGCTGTTTTTT.

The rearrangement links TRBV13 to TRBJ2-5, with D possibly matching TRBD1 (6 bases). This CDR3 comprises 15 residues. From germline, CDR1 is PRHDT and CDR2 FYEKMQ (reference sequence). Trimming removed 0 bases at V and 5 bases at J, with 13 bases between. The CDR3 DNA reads TGTGCCAGCAGCTTAGGGGGGGCGCAAGGGGAGACCCAGTACTTC. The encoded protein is CASSLGGAQGETQYF.

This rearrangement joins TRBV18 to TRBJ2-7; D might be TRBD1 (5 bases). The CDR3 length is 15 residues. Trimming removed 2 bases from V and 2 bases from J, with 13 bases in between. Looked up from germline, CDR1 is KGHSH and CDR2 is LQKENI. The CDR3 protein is CASSPFGKGPYEQYF. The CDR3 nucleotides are TGTGCCAGCTCACCATTCGGAAAGGGGCCCTACGAGCAGTACTTC.

CDR3 amino acids: CASSPRQGWGPYEQYF. The CDR3 DNA reads TGTGCCAGCAGCCCCCGACAGGGGTGGGGGCCCTACGAGCAGTACTTC. The chain employs TRBV11-2 and TRBJ2-7; 8 bases align to TRBD1. The junction had 11 bases not matched to a gene; V was cut back by 5 bases and J by 2 bases. In germline, CDR1 is SGHAT, CDR2 FQNNGV. This CDR3 is 16 amino acids long.

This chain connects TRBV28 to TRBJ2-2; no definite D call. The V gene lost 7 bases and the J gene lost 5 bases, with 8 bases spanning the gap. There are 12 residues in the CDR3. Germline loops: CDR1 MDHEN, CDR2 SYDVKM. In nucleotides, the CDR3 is TGTGCCAGCATTGATGAGACCGGGGAGCTGTTTTTT. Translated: CASIDETGELFF.

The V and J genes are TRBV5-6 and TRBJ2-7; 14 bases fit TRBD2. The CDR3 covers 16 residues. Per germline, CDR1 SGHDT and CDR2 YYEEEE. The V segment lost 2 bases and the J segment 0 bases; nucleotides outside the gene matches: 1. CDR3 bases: TGTGCCAGCAGCTTCGGACTAGCGGGAGGCTCCTACGAGCAGTACTTC. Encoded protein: CASSFGLAGGSYEQYF.

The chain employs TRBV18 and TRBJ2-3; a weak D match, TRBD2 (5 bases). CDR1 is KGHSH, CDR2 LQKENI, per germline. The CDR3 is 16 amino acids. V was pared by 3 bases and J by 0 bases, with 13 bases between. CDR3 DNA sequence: TGTGCCAGCTCACCGCGGACTGGACCTAGCACAGATACGCAGTATTTT. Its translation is CASSPRTGPSTDTQYF.

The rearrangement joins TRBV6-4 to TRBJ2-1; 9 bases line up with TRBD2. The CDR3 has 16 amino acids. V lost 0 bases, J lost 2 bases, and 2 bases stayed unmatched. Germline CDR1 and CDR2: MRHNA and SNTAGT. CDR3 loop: CASSDSAGGAYNEQFF. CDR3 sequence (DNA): TGTGCCAGCAGTGACTCTGCGGGAGGGGCCTACAATGAGCAGTTCTTC.

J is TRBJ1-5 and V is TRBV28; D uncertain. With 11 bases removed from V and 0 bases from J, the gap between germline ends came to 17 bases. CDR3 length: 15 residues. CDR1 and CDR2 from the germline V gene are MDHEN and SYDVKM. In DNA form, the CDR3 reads TGTGCCGCACTCGGAGGGCGATATAGCAATCAGCCCCAGCATTTT. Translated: CAALGGRYSNQPQHF.

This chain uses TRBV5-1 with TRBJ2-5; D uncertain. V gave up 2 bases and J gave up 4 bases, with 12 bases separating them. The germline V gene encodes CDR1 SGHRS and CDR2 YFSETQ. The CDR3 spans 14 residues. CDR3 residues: CASSLGRVIETQYF. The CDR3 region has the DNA TGCGCCAGCAGCTTAGGACGGGTCATAGAGACCCAGTACTTC. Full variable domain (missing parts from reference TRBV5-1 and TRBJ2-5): KAGVTQTPRYLIKTRGQQVTLSCSPISGHRSVSWYQQTPGQGLQFLFEYFSETQRNKGNFPGRFSGRQFSNSRSEMNVSTLELGDSALYLCASSLGRVIETQYFGPGTRLLVL.

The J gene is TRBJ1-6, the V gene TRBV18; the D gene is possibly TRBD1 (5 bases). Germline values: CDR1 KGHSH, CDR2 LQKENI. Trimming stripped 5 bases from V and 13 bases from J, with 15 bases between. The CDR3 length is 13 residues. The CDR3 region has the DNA TGTGCCAGCTCAGCCAACGACAGAGCCCCCCTCCACTTT. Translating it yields CASSANDRAPLHF.

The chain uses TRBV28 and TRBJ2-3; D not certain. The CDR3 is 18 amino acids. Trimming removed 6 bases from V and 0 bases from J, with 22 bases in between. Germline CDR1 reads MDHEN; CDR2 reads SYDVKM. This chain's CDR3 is CASRSSQRTGYSTDTQYF. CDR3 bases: TGTGCCAGCAGATCGTCCCAGCGTACTGGCTATAGCACAGATACGCAGTATTTT.

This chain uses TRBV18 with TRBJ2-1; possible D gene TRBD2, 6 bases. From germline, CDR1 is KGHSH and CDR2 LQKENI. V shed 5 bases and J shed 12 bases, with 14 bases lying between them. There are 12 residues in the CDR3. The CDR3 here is CASSGGTAGQFF. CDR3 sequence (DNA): TGTGCCAGCTCAGGAGGGACGGCAGGGCAGTTCTTC.